This T cell receptor (beta chain) was sequenced during a study of T cell responses to AZD1222 COVID-19 vaccine. Study outcomes and limitations: Donors were chiefly white British, with a greater number of females, and clonal diversity was perhaps underestimated. Baseline seropositivity characterized only a handful of AZD1222 recipients.

Clones were sequenced by immunoSEQ multiplex PCR, and TCRdb holds only the in-frame ones, with some missing. The sample has 150,000 to 200,000 clones, 92% seen once. Worth noting for this clone: No antigen is known for it.

This CDR3 region has 17 residues. Germline trimming cut 2 bases from V and 2 bases from J; bases unmatched to any gene: 8. Germline CDR1 and CDR2: LGHNA and YNFKEQ. The chain has TRBV4-2 and TRBJ2-4; TRBD2 agrees at 8 bases. The source is an adult who received the AZD1222 COVID-19 vaccine. The sample in question was peripheral blood, obtained 28 days after the second AZD1222 dose. CDR3 sequence (DNA): TGTGCCAGCAGCCAATCTACGGGAGGGGAGACCAAAAACATTCAGTACTTC. Translation gives CASSQSTGGETKNIQYF.